These T cell receptor beta chains were read from a single sample in a study of shared clonotypes between healthy human individuals. Repertoires were generated with immunoSEQ multiplex PCR, while TCRdb's copy carries only in-frame clones and drops some. The table shows about 2 million clones, with about 95% occurring only once. Sequencing was performed on naive CD8+ T cells sorted from blood. Source of these receptors: a man younger than 35 in good health. The CDR3 runs from the conserved cysteine through the conserved F or W. A D gene is named only where the DNA matches it firmly. Size tells how often a clone was seen (once, few, many) or the class of an expanded clone, and some rows leave it out.

cdr3_aa: CASSLDRGENNEQFF; cdr3_nt: TGTGCCAGCAGCCTAGACAGGGGGGAGAACAATGAGCAGTTCTTC; clone_size: -; d_call: TRBD1; v_call: TRBV7-9; j_call: TRBJ2-1
cdr3_aa: CASSLGRGRTDTQYF; cdr3_nt: TGTGCCAGCAGCTTAGGCAGGGGACGCACAGATACGCAGTATTTT; clone_size: -; d_call: -; v_call: TRBV11-2; j_call: TRBJ2-3
cdr3_aa: CASLGNYEQYF; cdr3_nt: TGTGCCAGCCTTGGGAACTACGAGCAGTACTTC; clone_size: once; d_call: -; v_call: TRBV6-6; j_call: TRBJ2-7
cdr3_aa: CASSLGGDDEQFF; cdr3_nt: TGTGCCAGCAGCTTAGGGGGGGATGATGAGCAGTTCTTC; clone_size: -; d_call: -; v_call: TRBV7-9; j_call: TRBJ2-1
cdr3_aa: CASSSTGELFF; cdr3_nt: TGTGCCAGCAGCTCCACCGGGGAGCTGTTTTTT; clone_size: -; d_call: -; v_call: TRBV5-6; j_call: TRBJ2-2
cdr3_aa: CASSLEAAAGETQYF; cdr3_nt: TGTGCCAGCAGCTTAGAGGCAGCAGCGGGAGAGACCCAGTACTTC; clone_size: -; d_call: -; v_call: TRBV7-6; j_call: TRBJ2-5
cdr3_aa: CASSSIGSRDTGELFF; cdr3_nt: TGCGCCAGCAGCAGCATCGGGAGCCGGGACACCGGGGAGCTGTTTTTT; clone_size: once; d_call: -; v_call: TRBV5-1; j_call: TRBJ2-2
cdr3_aa: CASTDGGEQYF; cdr3_nt: TGCGCCAGCACCGACGGGGGGGAGCAGTACTTC; clone_size: -; d_call: TRBD2; v_call: TRBV10-2; j_call: TRBJ2-7
cdr3_aa: CSIRGQGQEEQFF; cdr3_nt: TGCTCCATAAGGGGACAGGGGCAAGAGGAGCAGTTCTTC; clone_size: -; d_call: TRBD1; v_call: TRBV29-1; j_call: TRBJ2-1
cdr3_aa: CASSYSRLAGGETQYF; cdr3_nt: TGTGCCAGCAGTTACTCTCGGCTAGCGGGGGGAGAGACCCAGTACTTC; clone_size: -; d_call: TRBD2; v_call: TRBV6-5; j_call: TRBJ2-5
cdr3_aa: CASSLYGGGETQYF; cdr3_nt: TGTGCCAGCAGCTTATACGGCGGGGGAGAGACCCAGTACTTC; clone_size: -; d_call: TRBD2; v_call: TRBV28; j_call: TRBJ2-5